This TCR beta chain was sequenced during a study of blood T cell repertoires in COVID-19. Across the whole study: Sources were T cells, B-cell-depleted T cells, or PBMCs; the material itself was cDNA or gDNA.

V trimming: 4 bases; J trimming: 2 bases; junction bases outside the gene matches: 6. The CDR3 spans 15 residues. CDR1 and CDR2 from the germline V gene are SGHRS and YFSETQ. In the original workflow: Counts of nucleated cells, estimated from reference gene primer amplification, were obtained. Sequenced by immunoSEQ multiplex PCR; TCRdb stores in-frame clones only, minus some. V and J calls and clone size are given by that table; D and trimming were obtained from the DNA. The sample lists approximately 170,000 clones; about 90% were seen once. Sample: PBMCs or T cells enriched from blood (not recorded which). The sequence derives from a woman aged 18-29 years who had recovered from COVID-19. V gene TRBV5-1 combines with J gene TRBJ2-7, with 10 bases identical to TRBD2. Here the CDR3 reads CASSPGTSETYEQYF. CDR3 nucleotide sequence: TGCGCCAGCAGCCCCGGGACTAGCGAAACCTACGAGCAGTACTTC.